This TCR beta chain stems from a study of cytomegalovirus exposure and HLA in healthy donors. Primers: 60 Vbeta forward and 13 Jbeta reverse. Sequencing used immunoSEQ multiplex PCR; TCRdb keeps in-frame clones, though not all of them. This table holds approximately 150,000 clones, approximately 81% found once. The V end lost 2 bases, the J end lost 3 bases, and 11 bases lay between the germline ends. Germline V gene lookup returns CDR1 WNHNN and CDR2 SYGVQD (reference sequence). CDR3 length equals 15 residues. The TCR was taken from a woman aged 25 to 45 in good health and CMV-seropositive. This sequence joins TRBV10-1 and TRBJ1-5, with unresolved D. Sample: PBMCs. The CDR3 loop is CASSEKRSYNQPQHF. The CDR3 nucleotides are TGCGCCAGCAGTGAGAAGCGGAGCTACAATCAGCCCCAGCATTTT.